This entry describes one TCR beta chain. Followed over time, Seattle patients had been enrolled while infection was active. This record belongs to a study of blood T cell repertoires in COVID-19. Study details: Some COVID-19 samples were acute and others convalescent; all came from the United States, Italy and Spain. PBMCs, B-cell-depleted T cells, or T cells provided the cDNA or gDNA that made up the material.

In the original analysis: Estimation of nucleated cell counts was performed using reference gene primer amplification. Sequencing was performed with immunoSEQ multiplex PCR; in TCRdb, only in-frame clones are kept and a portion is missing. V and J calls and clone size follow that table, whereas D and trimming were derived from the DNA. This table has about 160,000 clones, 79% appearing once. CDR1 MDHEN and CDR2 SYDVKM come from the germline V gene. There are 16 residues in the CDR3. V was clipped by 4 bases and J by 4 bases, with 17 bases between them. V is TRBV28 and J is TRBJ2-1, with D possibly matching TRBD2 (6 bases). This clonotype was sampled from a woman aged 60-75 years with COVID-19, enrolled during active disease. Sample: peripheral blood. The CDR3 bases are TGTGCCAGCAGTTCGGGGAACGGGGGAACATACAATGAGCAGTTCTTC. It codes for CASSSGNGGTYNEQFF.